These 29 T cell receptor beta chains originate from one sample sequenced in a study of beta chain features in type 1 diabetes. The whole isolated RNA underwent reverse transcription, so sequencing captured expressed TCRB transcripts. Here immunoSEQ multiplex PCR was the method, and the copy in TCRdb shows in-frame clones only, minus some. The sample has fewer than 200,000 clones; 8.1% are singletons. The sequencing input was central memory CD4+ T cells from blood. The receptors were gathered from a young man in good health.

J is TRBJ1-2 and V is TRBV6-5; D ambiguous. CDR3 size: 14 residues. Germline CDR1 is MNHEY and CDR2 is SVGAGI. Deletions cut 5 bases from V and 0 bases from J, with 10 bases between. The CDR3 region is CASSRTQANYGYTF. The CDR3 nucleotides are TGTGCCAGCAGTCGAACTCAGGCTAACTATGGCTACACCTTC.

This chain uses TRBV7-6 with TRBJ1-5, with D possibly TRBD1 on 5 matching bases. V lost 2 bases and J 2 bases, leaving 16 bases between the germline ends. The CDR3 has 17 residues. Germline CDR1 and CDR2: SGHVS and FNYEAQ. CDR3 sequence: CASSLREGRQGNQPQHF. CDR3 nucleotide sequence: TGTGCCAGCAGCTTAAGGGAGGGGAGGCAAGGCAATCAGCCCCAGCATTTT.

This clone was counted a few times. The gene calls are TRBV14 and TRBJ2-3; 7 nucleotides align to TRBD1. Trimming removed 0 bases from V and 7 bases from J; junction bases left unmatched: 7. Germline assignment: CDR1 SGHDN and CDR2 FVKESK. This CDR3 comprises 15 residues. The CDR3 bases are TGTGCCAGCAGCCAAGACGGGACAGCTACGAATACGCAGTATTTT. Translation: CASSQDGTATNTQYF.

V and J are TRBV5-1 and TRBJ2-3, with 8 bases aligning to TRBD2. The CDR3 runs to 14 residues. Germline V gives CDR1 SGHRS, CDR2 YFSETQ. V lost 4 bases to trimming and J lost 2 bases; unmatched junction nucleotides: 3. This chain's CDR3 is CASSPGGYTDTQYF. In DNA form, the CDR3 reads TGCGCCAGCAGCCCGGGGGGGTACACAGATACGCAGTATTTT.

This chain connects TRBV6-1 to TRBJ2-1; the match to TRBD2 covers 8 bases. Germline V gene lookup returns CDR1 MNHNS and CDR2 SASEGT. Trimming took 5 bases from V and 5 from J; bases not matched to a gene: 5. The CDR3 length is 14 residues. The CDR3 is CASSRSGGNNEQFF. DNA for the CDR3: TGTGCCAGCAGTAGGAGCGGGGGAAACAATGAGCAGTTCTTC.

This clone occurred a few times. The chain joins TRBV27 to TRBJ1-1, with TRBD1 matching over 8 bases. Losses at the gene ends were 5 bases for V and 3 bases for J; bases not matched to a gene: 5. Germline V lookup: CDR1 MNHEY, CDR2 SMNVEV (reference sequence). The CDR3 runs to 14 residues. The CDR3 bases are TGTGCCAGCAGTCGGACAGGGCGGGACACTGAAGCTTTCTTT. This encodes CASSRTGRDTEAFF.

This clone was counted between two and nine times. The chain is built from TRBV28 and TRBJ1-3, with D possibly being TRBD1 (5 bases). The V gene lost 3 bases and the J gene lost 3 bases, with 6 bases spanning the gap. CDR1 and CDR2 from the germline V gene are MDHEN and SYDVKM. This CDR3 has 13 residues. The CDR3, as DNA: TGTGCCAGCAGTTTTCAGGGTGGAAACACCATATATTTT. Translating gives CASSFQGGNTIYF.

CDR3 residues: CASSESGMNEKLFF. CDR3 nucleotides: TGTGCCAGCAGTGAATCAGGGATGAATGAAAAACTGTTTTTT. The chain joins TRBV25-1 to TRBJ1-4; D is possibly TRBD1 (5 bases). The germline V and J ends were trimmed by 1 base and 5 bases, with 8 bases remaining between them. The CDR3 extends over 14 amino acids. Germline CDR1 MGHDK, CDR2 SYGVNS.

This clone was counted between two and nine times. The chain uses TRBV29-1 and TRBJ2-1; 10 nucleotides line up with TRBD2. V shed 5 bases, J shed 6 bases, and the junction held 10 bases outside the gene matches. The CDR3 totals 15 residues. Germline lookup yields CDR1 SQVTM and CDR2 ANQGSEA. Here the CDR3 DNA reads TGCAGCGTTATTCCCCCTAGCGGGGGTACCAATGAGCAGTTCTTC. It translates to CSVIPPSGGTNEQFF.

The sample holds a few counts of this clone. One junction end disagrees with the germline gene, perhaps due to a read error. The chain employs TRBV10-3 and TRBJ2-5; 8 bases line up with TRBD1. CDR3 size: 15 residues. CDR1 and CDR2 (germline): ENHRY, SYGVKD. The CDR3 is CATSRPPGGEETQYF. The CDR3 nucleotides read TGTGCCACCAGTCGACCCCCAGGGGGCGAGGAGACCCAGTACTTC.

This clone was detected a few times. This chain connects TRBV14 to TRBJ2-7, with 11 bases lining up with TRBD1. The CDR3 runs 14 residues. V shed 4 bases, J shed 6 bases, and the junction held 5 bases outside the gene matches. The germline V gene encodes CDR1 SGHDN and CDR2 FVKESK. The CDR3 spells CASSPRTGGSEQYF. CDR3 DNA: TGTGCCAGCAGCCCTAGGACAGGGGGCAGCGAGCAGTACTTC. Looking up the rest from reference TRBV14 and TRBJ2-7 gives the full variable domain: EAGVTQFPSHSVIEKGQTVTLRCDPISGHDNLYWYRRVMGKEIKFLLHFVKESKQDESGMPNNRFLAERTGGTYSTLKVQPAELEDSGVYFCASSPRTGGSEQYFGPGTRLTVT.

The gene calls are TRBV19 and TRBJ1-1; a weak D match, TRBD1 (5 bases). CDR3 length: 13 amino acids. Germline-derived CDR1 and CDR2 are LNHDA and SQIVND (reference sequence). V lost 9 bases and J lost 5, with 16 bases in between. The CDR3 protein is CASAGRGRTEAFF. The DNA for the CDR3 is TGTGCCAGCGCTGGGAGGGGACGGACTGAAGCTTTCTTT.

V gene TRBV5-1 combines with J gene TRBJ2-7, with D unclear. The germline V gene has CDR1 SGHRS and CDR2 YFSETQ. V was trimmed by 7 bases and J by 0 bases, leaving 11 bases between them. This CDR3 comprises 13 residues. CDR3 in amino acids: CASHEPSSYEQYF. CDR3 in DNA: TGCGCCAGCCACGAGCCAAGCTCCTACGAGCAGTACTTC. Variable domain in full (rest from reference TRBV5-1 and TRBJ2-7): KAGVTQTPRYLIKTRGQQVTLSCSPISGHRSVSWYQQTPGQGLQFLFEYFSETQRNKGNFPGRFSGRQFSNSRSEMNVSTLELGDSALYLCASHEPSSYEQYFGPGTRLTVT.

The genes are TRBV6-1 and TRBJ2-5; 8 positions agree with TRBD1. Germline assignment: CDR1 MNHNS and CDR2 SASEGT. J lost 6 bases, V lost 1 base, and 10 bases had no gene match. This CDR3 has 16 amino acids. The CDR3 bases are TGTGCCAGCAGTGAAGTAGAGACAGGGGTGAGAAAGACCCAGTACTTC. This sequence encodes CASSEVETGVRKTQYF.

This clone was seen more than once but under ten times. V and J are TRBV6-1 and TRBJ2-7; TRBD1 matches at 7 bases. There are 15 residues in the CDR3. V lost 6 bases and J lost 4; bases outside the gene matches: 12. Germline assignment: CDR1 MNHNS and CDR2 SASEGT. The CDR3 sequence is CASSDTPGGRYEQYF. CDR3 coding DNA: TGTGCCAGCAGCGATACTCCAGGGGGAAGGTACGAGCAGTACTTC.

This clone has a handful of counts. The genes are TRBV11-2 and TRBJ1-3; a possible D gene is TRBD1 (5 bases). Germline assignment: CDR1 SGHAT and CDR2 FQNNGV. Deletions cut 5 bases from V and 10 bases from J, with 15 bases between. The CDR3 sequence is 13 residues long. In nucleotides, the CDR3 is TGTGCCAGCAGCCCCGAGGTGGCAGGGACCATATATTTT. Its translation: CASSPEVAGTIYF. Full variable domain (remainder filled in from reference TRBV11-2 and TRBJ1-3): EAGVAQSPRYKIIEKRQSVAFWCNPISGHATLYWYQQILGQGPKLLIQFQNNGVVDDSQLPKDRFSAERLKGVDSTLKIQPAKLEDSAVYLCASSPEVAGTIYFGEGSWLTVV.

This sequence joins TRBV9 and TRBJ2-1, with TRBD2 identical over 10 bases. The CDR3 has 15 amino acids. CDR1 SGDLS and CDR2 YYNGEE come from the germline V gene. With 0 bases clipped from V and 3 bases from J, the junction kept 0 bases outside the gene matches. The CDR3 sequence is CASSVVAGGYNEQFF. The CDR3 region has the DNA TGTGCCAGCAGCGTAGTAGCGGGAGGCTACAATGAGCAGTTCTTC.

This clone came up a few times. CDR3 DNA: TGTGCCAGCAGCTCCCGCAGGGGCTATAATTCACCCCTCCACTTT. This sequence encodes CASSSRRGYNSPLHF. V usage is TRBV7-2 and J usage is TRBJ1-6, with D tentatively TRBD1 (6 bases). Germline CDR1 SGHTA, CDR2 FQGNSA. Trimming stripped 4 bases from V and 3 bases from J, with 10 bases between. This CDR3 contains 15 residues.

In its sample, this clone was seen a few times. Here the CDR3 reads CASRVLGTSSGEQYF. The CDR3, as DNA: TGCGCCAGCAGAGTTTTGGGGACTAGTTCCGGCGAGCAGTACTTC. The chain recombines TRBV5-1 with TRBJ2-7; 8 bases map to TRBD2. The CDR3 has 15 residues. Losses at the gene ends were 5 bases for V and 6 bases for J; bases not matched to a gene: 13. Per germline, CDR1 SGHRS and CDR2 YFSETQ.

This clone was counted only a few times. The rearrangement joins TRBV6-5 to TRBJ1-1; a weak D match, TRBD1 (5 bases). Trimming shortened V by 5 bases and J by 5 bases, and 15 bases separated the two germline ends. Germline V gives CDR1 MNHEY, CDR2 SVGAGI. The CDR3 contains 14 residues. Here the CDR3 reads CASSRPGGVTEAFF. CDR3 in DNA: TGTGCCAGCAGTAGGCCCGGGGGGGTGACTGAAGCTTTCTTT.

This clone has just a few counts. The chain carries TRBV7-3 and TRBJ2-3; maybe TRBD2 (6 bases). V lost 3 bases and J 2 bases, leaving 9 bases between the germline ends. The CDR3 sequence is 14 residues long. CDR1 and CDR2 from the germline V gene are SGHTA and FQGTGA. CDR3 DNA: TGTGCCAGCAGCTTCGGGGGTATCACAGATACGCAGTATTTT. It specifies CASSFGGITDTQYF.

The chain carries TRBV28 and TRBJ1-1, with D maybe TRBD1 (6 bases). This CDR3 contains 14 residues. CDR1 is MDHEN, CDR2 SYDVKM, per germline. V lost 6 bases and J 5 bases, leaving 16 bases between the germline ends. CDR3 sequence: CASSTGGGATEAFF. Here the CDR3 DNA reads TGTGCCAGCAGCACAGGAGGGGGGGCGACTGAAGCTTTCTTT.

Many counts were recorded for this clone. The chain links TRBV7-9 to TRBJ1-2; the match to TRBD1 covers 10 bases. J gave up 6 bases and V 4 bases, and 5 bases lay outside the gene matches. CDR3 length equals 14 residues. CDR1 is SEHNR and CDR2 is FQNEAQ in the germline V gene (reference sequence). CDR3 nucleotides: TGTGCCAGCAGCTCAATCGGGACAGGGGATGGCTACACCTTC. This translates into CASSSIGTGDGYTF.

Written as DNA, the CDR3 is TGTGCCAGCAGCTCGAACCCGGGACAAAACTCCTACGAGCAGTACTTC. Protein sequence: CASSSNPGQNSYEQYF. The rearrangement uses TRBV7-9 and TRBJ2-7; D might be TRBD1 (6 bases). The germline V and J ends were trimmed by 4 bases and 0 bases, with 16 bases remaining between them. The V gene's germline CDR1 is SEHNR and CDR2 FQNEAQ (reference sequence). This CDR3 is 16 amino acids long.

Only a few counts were recorded for this clone. The V and J genes are TRBV5-4 and TRBJ2-7, with 9 bases aligning to TRBD2. J was trimmed by 2 bases and V by 5 bases; bases with no gene match: 5. CDR1 is SGHNT and CDR2 is YYREEE in the germline V gene (reference sequence). The CDR3 length is 14 residues. The CDR3 spells CASRIAGGPYEQYF. Here the CDR3 DNA reads TGTGCCAGCAGGATTGCGGGAGGGCCCTACGAGCAGTACTTC.

V and J are TRBV28 and TRBJ2-7; weak D call: TRBD2 (5 bases). The CDR3 runs to 18 residues. Trimming removed 3 bases from V and 0 bases from J, with 21 bases in between. In germline, CDR1 is MDHEN, CDR2 SYDVKM. In nucleotides, the CDR3 is TGTGCCAGCAGTTTGCCCCCTTGGACGAGCCGGGGCTCCTACGAGCAGTACTTC. Translated: CASSLPPWTSRGSYEQYF.

The chain joins TRBV7-9 to TRBJ1-2; D may be TRBD1 (6 bases). Germline V CDR1 and CDR2: SEHNR, FQNEAQ (reference sequence). This CDR3 has 15 residues. V was clipped by 2 bases and J by 4 bases, with 14 bases between them. CDR3 loop: CASSLNGGFRYGYTF. DNA of the CDR3: TGTGCCAGCAGCTTAAATGGGGGCTTTCGCTATGGCTACACCTTC.

This clone was detected a few times. This chain connects TRBV7-2 to TRBJ1-4, with D perhaps matching TRBD1 (6 bases). CDR1 and CDR2 (germline): SGHTA, FQGNSA. This CDR3 comprises 15 residues. The ends were cut back, 5 bases at V and 8 bases at J, with 18 bases in the middle. For the CDR3, the DNA is TGTGCCAGCAGCACCGAAGGGGGAGACACAGAAAAACTGTTTTTT. This translates into CASSTEGGDTEKLFF.

The chain combines TRBV18 with TRBJ1-2; a possible D gene is TRBD1 (6 bases). This CDR3 has 16 amino acids. V lost 3 bases and J 4 bases, leaving 18 bases between the germline ends. Germline V lookup: CDR1 KGHSH, CDR2 LQKENI. In nucleotides, the CDR3 is TGTGCCAGCTCACCGTCACAGGGCCCCGGGATCTATGGCTACACCTTC. Translation gives CASSPSQGPGIYGYTF.